The rows below give T cell receptor beta chains drawn from one sample of a study of cytomegalovirus exposure and HLA in healthy donors. TCRdb's copy holds only in-frame clones and misses some; the assay was immunoSEQ multiplex PCR. The repertoire holds roughly 150,000 clones, with around 77% as singletons. The sequencing input was PBMCs. Receptors originate from a man younger than 45 in good health. The CDR3 runs from the conserved cysteine through the conserved F or W. A D gene is named only where the DNA matches it firmly. The listing skips clone size in some rows; elsewhere it reads once, few, many or a size class.

j_call: TRBJ2-5; v_call: TRBV18; clone_size: -; d_call: TRBD2; cdr3_nt: TGTGCCAGCTCACCAGGGCTAGCGGGGGAGACCCAGTACTTC; cdr3_aa: CASSPGLAGETQYF
j_call: TRBJ2-7; v_call: TRBV7-2; clone_size: -; d_call: TRBD2; cdr3_nt: TGTGCCAGCAGCTTAGGGGGGGGCTACGAGCAGTACTTC; cdr3_aa: CASSLGGGYEQYF
j_call: TRBJ1-1; v_call: TRBV20-1; clone_size: -; d_call: -; cdr3_nt: TGCAGTGCCCCAGGGACTGAAGCTTTCTTT; cdr3_aa: CSAPGTEAFF
j_call: TRBJ2-3; v_call: TRBV4-3; clone_size: -; d_call: -; cdr3_nt: TGCGCCAGCAGCCAAGGAGGGTGTCCGGTCCGTCCTAGAACTAGCACAGATACGCAGTATTTT; cdr3_aa: CASSQGGCPVRPRTSTDTQYF
j_call: TRBJ2-7; v_call: TRBV28; clone_size: few; d_call: TRBD2; cdr3_nt: TGTGCCAGCAGGGGACTAGCGGGAGGGCCGTACGAGCAGTACTTC; cdr3_aa: CASRGLAGGPYEQYF
j_call: TRBJ1-4; v_call: TRBV9; clone_size: -; d_call: -; cdr3_nt: TGTGCCAGCAGCGAGGGACTCGGGAAACTGTTTTTT; cdr3_aa: CASSEGLGKLFF
j_call: TRBJ2-2; v_call: TRBV7-6; clone_size: -; d_call: TRBD2; cdr3_nt: TGTGCCAGCAGCCATACTGCCGGGAGGGACACCGGGGAGCTGTTTTTT; cdr3_aa: CASSHTAGRDTGELFF
j_call: TRBJ2-3; v_call: TRBV7-2; clone_size: once; d_call: -; cdr3_nt: TGTGCCAGCAGCTGGGTGAGAGGGCTACCCACAGATACGCAGTATTTT; cdr3_aa: CASSWVRGLPTDTQYF
j_call: TRBJ2-5; v_call: TRBV5-1; clone_size: -; d_call: TRBD2; cdr3_nt: TGCGCCAGCAGCCCGGGCGGGACTAGCGGAGTACAAGAGACCCAGTACTTC; cdr3_aa: CASSPGGTSGVQETQYF
j_call: TRBJ2-1; v_call: TRBV7-9; clone_size: -; d_call: -; cdr3_nt: TGTGCCAGCAGCTTAGATAGCGGCTCCTACAATGAGCAGTTCTTC; cdr3_aa: CASSLDSGSYNEQFF
j_call: TRBJ1-2; v_call: TRBV6-1; clone_size: -; d_call: -; cdr3_nt: TGTGCCAGCAGTGCGGAGGGAATTAATGGCTACACCTTC; cdr3_aa: CASSAEGINGYTF
j_call: TRBJ1-3; v_call: TRBV28; clone_size: -; d_call: -; cdr3_nt: TGTGCCAGCAGAACAGGGCCCGGAAACACCATATATTTT; cdr3_aa: CASRTGPGNTIYF
j_call: TRBJ2-2; v_call: TRBV7-6; clone_size: -; d_call: -; cdr3_nt: TGTGCCAGCAGCTTTAGGGGCACCGGGGAGCTGTTTTTT; cdr3_aa: CASSFRGTGELFF
j_call: TRBJ2-7; v_call: TRBV7-2; clone_size: -; d_call: TRBD2; cdr3_nt: TGTGCCAGCAGCCCAACTAGCGGACGCTACGAGCAGTACTTC; cdr3_aa: CASSPTSGRYEQYF
j_call: TRBJ2-7; v_call: TRBV28; clone_size: -; d_call: -; cdr3_nt: TGTGCCAGCAGTTTCGACGGGTACGAGCAGTACTTC; cdr3_aa: CASSFDGYEQYF
j_call: TRBJ2-1; v_call: TRBV19; clone_size: medium-sized; d_call: TRBD1; cdr3_nt: TGTGCCAGTAGTATCTCTGCCAGGGGGCACGATGGGCAGTTCTTC; cdr3_aa: CASSISARGHDGQFF
j_call: TRBJ1-2; v_call: TRBV29-1; clone_size: -; d_call: -; cdr3_nt: TGCAGCGTTGAAGATGGCAGGGGCCTCTATGGCTACACCTTC; cdr3_aa: CSVEDGRGLYGYTF
j_call: TRBJ2-5; v_call: TRBV11-3; clone_size: -; d_call: TRBD1; cdr3_nt: TGTGCCAGCAGCGACAGGGTGCGAGAGACCCAGTACTTC; cdr3_aa: CASSDRVRETQYF
j_call: TRBJ1-1; v_call: TRBV7-8; clone_size: -; d_call: -; cdr3_nt: TGTGCCAGCAGCTTCGCAGGGGATAACACTGAAGCTTTCTTT; cdr3_aa: CASSFAGDNTEAFF
j_call: TRBJ2-7; v_call: TRBV7-9; clone_size: once; d_call: -; cdr3_nt: TGTGCCAGCAGCTTACCGGGTGAGCAGTACTTC; cdr3_aa: CASSLPGEQYF
j_call: TRBJ1-3; v_call: TRBV29-1; clone_size: -; d_call: -; cdr3_nt: TGCAGCGTTGAAGCCCCGGACGTAGGAGGGTATGGAAACACCATATATTTT; cdr3_aa: CSVEAPDVGGYGNTIYF
j_call: TRBJ2-1; v_call: TRBV4-1; clone_size: -; d_call: -; cdr3_nt: TGCGCCAGCAGCCAAGGGACTACGGGCTCCTACAATGAGCAGTTCTTC; cdr3_aa: CASSQGTTGSYNEQFF
j_call: TRBJ2-3; v_call: TRBV28; clone_size: -; d_call: -; cdr3_nt: TGTGCCAGCAGTCCCCGCCGGACTATCACAGATACGCAGTATTTT; cdr3_aa: CASSPRRTITDTQYF
j_call: TRBJ2-5; v_call: TRBV7-2; clone_size: -; d_call: TRBD2; cdr3_nt: TGTGCCAGCAGCTACGACGGGACTACAAAATTGTTGACCCAGTACTTC; cdr3_aa: CASSYDGTTKLLTQYF
j_call: TRBJ2-1; v_call: TRBV28; clone_size: -; d_call: TRBD2; cdr3_nt: TGTGCCAGCAGTGTAAGACTAGCGGGGAAATACAATGAGCAGTTCTTC; cdr3_aa: CASSVRLAGKYNEQFF
j_call: TRBJ1-5; v_call: TRBV30; clone_size: -; d_call: -; cdr3_nt: TGTGCCTGGAGTGTACCGGGGAGAAGCAATCAGCCCCAGCATTTT; cdr3_aa: CAWSVPGRSNQPQHF
j_call: TRBJ2-2; v_call: TRBV6-6; clone_size: -; d_call: TRBD2; cdr3_nt: TGTGCCAGCAGGGGGAGGGCGGACGCCGGGGAGCTGTTTTTT; cdr3_aa: CASRGRADAGELFF
j_call: TRBJ2-1; v_call: TRBV27; clone_size: -; d_call: -; cdr3_nt: TGTGCCAGCAGTTGGGCAGGGGCGGATGAGCAGTTCTTC; cdr3_aa: CASSWAGADEQFF
j_call: TRBJ2-1; v_call: TRBV28; clone_size: -; d_call: TRBD2; cdr3_nt: TGTGCCAGCAATGTAGCGGGGGCCAATGAGCAGTTCTTC; cdr3_aa: CASNVAGANEQFF
j_call: TRBJ1-3; v_call: TRBV7-9; clone_size: -; d_call: -; cdr3_nt: TGTGCCAGCAGCTCACAGGGACGTGGAAACACCATATATTTT; cdr3_aa: CASSSQGRGNTIYF
j_call: TRBJ1-1; v_call: TRBV6-6; clone_size: -; d_call: -; cdr3_nt: TGTGCCAGCAGTTACAGAGCTGAAGCTTTCTTT; cdr3_aa: CASSYRAEAFF
j_call: TRBJ1-1; v_call: TRBV30; clone_size: -; d_call: -; cdr3_nt: TGTGCCTGGAAAACGGGGAGGAACACTGAAGCTTTCTTT; cdr3_aa: CAWKTGRNTEAFF
j_call: TRBJ2-6; v_call: TRBV5-1; clone_size: few; d_call: TRBD2; cdr3_nt: TGCGCCAGCAGCCCCCGTCAAGCGGGAGCTGTTGGGGCCAACGTCCTGACTTTC; cdr3_aa: CASSPRQAGAVGANVLTF
j_call: TRBJ2-1; v_call: TRBV11-2; clone_size: -; d_call: TRBD1; cdr3_nt: TGTGCCAGCAGCTTAAGGGACAGGGGTGAGGATGAGCAGTTCTTC; cdr3_aa: CASSLRDRGEDEQFF
j_call: TRBJ1-4; v_call: TRBV7-2; clone_size: -; d_call: -; cdr3_nt: TGTGCCAGCAGCCCCCTGGGCAGGGATGGCGAAAAACTGTTTTTT; cdr3_aa: CASSPLGRDGEKLFF
j_call: TRBJ2-3; v_call: TRBV4-1; clone_size: -; d_call: -; cdr3_nt: TGCGCCAGCAGCCAAAACTCAGATACGCAGTATTTT; cdr3_aa: CASSQNSDTQYF
j_call: TRBJ2-7; v_call: TRBV7-9; clone_size: -; d_call: -; cdr3_nt: TGTGCCAGCAGCTTTCCAGGGACACCCCATTACGAGCAGTACTTC; cdr3_aa: CASSFPGTPHYEQYF
j_call: TRBJ2-5; v_call: TRBV7-3; clone_size: -; d_call: -; cdr3_nt: TGTGCCAGCAGCTTAAACCCAGGGTCTATAGGGGAGACCCAGTACTTC; cdr3_aa: CASSLNPGSIGETQYF
j_call: TRBJ2-5; v_call: TRBV18; clone_size: -; d_call: -; cdr3_nt: TGTGCCAGCTCTCTCGACAGGCAGATACGGGGAGAGACCCAGTACTTC; cdr3_aa: CASSLDRQIRGETQYF
j_call: TRBJ1-2; v_call: TRBV7-8; clone_size: -; d_call: -; cdr3_nt: TGTGCCAGCAGCTCAGACGGGAATGGCTACACCTTC; cdr3_aa: CASSSDGNGYTF
j_call: TRBJ1-5; v_call: TRBV27; clone_size: few; d_call: -; cdr3_nt: TGTGCCAGCAGTTTGAGGGGGAACAATCAGCCCCAGCATTTT; cdr3_aa: CASSLRGNNQPQHF
j_call: TRBJ1-5; v_call: TRBV14; clone_size: -; d_call: TRBD1; cdr3_nt: TGTGCCAGCAGCCAACCGGGGACAGTCCGGGAATATCAGCCCCAGCATTTT; cdr3_aa: CASSQPGTVREYQPQHF
j_call: TRBJ2-1; v_call: TRBV6-6; clone_size: -; d_call: -; cdr3_nt: TGTGCCAGCAGTTCCCCCCCCCTTCGGGACAATGAGCAGTTCTTC; cdr3_aa: CASSSPPLRDNEQFF
j_call: TRBJ1-5; v_call: TRBV5-8; clone_size: -; d_call: -; cdr3_nt: TGTGCCAGCACCGTTCAGCCCCAGCATTTT; cdr3_aa: CASTVQPQHF
j_call: TRBJ1-5; v_call: TRBV6-5; clone_size: -; d_call: -; cdr3_nt: TGTGCCAGCAGTTACTTGCTGAGAGGATCGGGGCAGCCCCAGCATTTT; cdr3_aa: CASSYLLRGSGQPQHF
j_call: TRBJ2-1; v_call: TRBV7-6; clone_size: -; d_call: TRBD2; cdr3_nt: TGTGCCAGCAGCTTAGCACCCGTACTAGCGGGAGCCCACAATGAGCAGTTCTTC; cdr3_aa: CASSLAPVLAGAHNEQFF
j_call: TRBJ1-1; v_call: TRBV7-9; clone_size: -; d_call: -; cdr3_nt: TGTTCCAGCAGTTTACCCCCTTCAGAGAACACTGAAGCTTTCTTT; cdr3_aa: CSSSLPPSENTEAFF
j_call: TRBJ2-7; v_call: TRBV19; clone_size: -; d_call: TRBD2; cdr3_nt: TGTGCCAGTAGTATGGCGGCTAGCGGAGGTGGCGAGCAGTACTTC; cdr3_aa: CASSMAASGGGEQYF
j_call: TRBJ1-4; v_call: TRBV4-1; clone_size: -; d_call: -; cdr3_nt: TGCGCCAGCAGTCCCGGAGTAGTCGAAAAACTGTTTTTT; cdr3_aa: CASSPGVVEKLFF
j_call: TRBJ1-2; v_call: TRBV18; clone_size: -; d_call: -; cdr3_nt: TGTGCCAGCGCCCCGTCACAGGGAAGGTATGGCTACACCTTC; cdr3_aa: CASAPSQGRYGYTF
j_call: TRBJ1-5; v_call: TRBV5-6; clone_size: few; d_call: -; cdr3_nt: TGTGCCAGCAGCCGCAACAGGGTTCAGCCCCAGCATTTT; cdr3_aa: CASSRNRVQPQHF
j_call: TRBJ1-6; v_call: TRBV15; clone_size: -; d_call: TRBD1; cdr3_nt: TGTGCCACCAGCAGTGGGACAGCCTCCGGGTTTGATTCACCCCTCCACTTT; cdr3_aa: CATSSGTASGFDSPLHF
j_call: TRBJ2-3; v_call: TRBV5-1; clone_size: -; d_call: -; cdr3_nt: TGCGCCAGCAGCGGAACACAGGGATCTCCAGATACGCAGTATTTT; cdr3_aa: CASSGTQGSPDTQYF
j_call: TRBJ2-1; v_call: TRBV4-1; clone_size: -; d_call: TRBD2; cdr3_nt: TGCGCCAGCAGCCAGGGACTAGCCGCCCTCTACAATGAGCAGTTCTTC; cdr3_aa: CASSQGLAALYNEQFF